This T cell receptor beta chain was retrieved from a study of OX40 agonist ivuxolimab in advanced cancers. General notes on the study: Ivuxolimab was a fully human IgG2 agonistic monoclonal antibody targeting the costimulatory receptor OX40 (CD134). Intravenous ivuxolimab was administered to patients every 2 weeks at six dose levels: 0.01, 0.1, 0.3, 1.5, 3 and 10 mg/kg. Of the roughly 54 patients in dose escalation, 19 had hepatocellular carcinoma, roughly 15 had melanoma, 9 had renal cell carcinoma and 9 had head and neck cancer. The dose-escalation cohort was about 86% male with a mean age of about 60 years, ranging from roughly 20 to 80. Prior anti-PD-1, anti-PD-L1 or anti-CTLA-4 therapy was permitted, and approximately 40% of dose-escalation patients had received checkpoint inhibitors. Partial responses occurred in three dose-escalation patients: two with cutaneous melanoma and one with hepatocellular carcinoma. The point of sequencing TCRbeta in the periphery was to test whether ivuxolimab changed TCR sequence diversity and drove clonal T-cell expansion. The paper describes the monotherapy dose-escalation part (N of about 54 patients) of the phase I trial of ivuxolimab.

Study-wide conclusions, independent of this receptor: Low levels of normalized T-cell clonal expansion were also seen in some patients who did not respond. After ivuxolimab, more expanded clones were found on average in CD8+ T cells than in CD4+ T cells. At doses of 0.1 to 3.0 mg/kg, clonal expansion of both CD4+ and CD8+ blood T cells was observed from baseline to week 6. The antigen specificity of the clonally expanded peripheral T cells was not determined. In partial responders in the 0.1-3.0 mg/kg groups, normalized peripheral clonal expansion was found to be among the lowest, especially among CD8+ T cells.

The trial excluded patients who had a history of autoimmune disease or were on systemic immunosuppression. Peripheral blood for TCR sequencing was drawn from every dose cohort at baseline, at cycle 4 day 1 and at cycle 7 day 1. Samples were obtained from an open-label, multicenter, first-in-human phase I dose-escalation trial of ivuxolimab. The trial enrolled adults with locally advanced or metastatic head and neck squamous cell, hepatocellular, melanoma or renal cell carcinoma. Before TCR sequencing, CD4+ T cells and CD8+ T cells were sorted from peripheral blood as separate populations. About this clone itself: What antigen it recognizes has not been identified. No clone much larger than this one lies a single base away; base qualities are absent.

Genomic DNA was isolated from the sorted cells so that the TCRbeta CDR3 region could be sequenced. The immunoSEQ Assay was used to sequence the TCRbeta CDR3 regions. Held by TCRdb, this immuneACCESS table contains in-frame sequences only and omits some clones. Under half of the omission traces to an unresolved V gene where checked; the cause of the rest is unknown. This sample lists 45,000 or so clones; approximately 84% were detected once. About 6.8% of the sample goes to the ten largest clones. The clonotype comes from an adult with an advanced solid tumor such as melanoma, head and neck, liver or kidney cancer. The sequencing used CD4+ or CD8+ T cells sorted from blood, collected in a trial of the OX40 agonist ivuxolimab.

The DNA sequence follows: TGTGCCAGCAGGGGAACAGGGGGCCAGGGAGAGCAGTACTTC. It codes for CASRGTGGQGEQYF. This receptor chain uses TRBV2 and TRBJ2-5; 9 central bases correspond to TRBD1. Measured from the cysteine to the phenylalanine, the CDR3 is 14 residues long. Of all the DNA, just the CDR3 is kept, 42 bases in frame from base 1. For CDR1 and CDR2, the germline V gene lists SNHLY and FYNNEI. After removal of 6 bases from V and 11 bases from J, the junction retains 13 bases not matched to a gene.